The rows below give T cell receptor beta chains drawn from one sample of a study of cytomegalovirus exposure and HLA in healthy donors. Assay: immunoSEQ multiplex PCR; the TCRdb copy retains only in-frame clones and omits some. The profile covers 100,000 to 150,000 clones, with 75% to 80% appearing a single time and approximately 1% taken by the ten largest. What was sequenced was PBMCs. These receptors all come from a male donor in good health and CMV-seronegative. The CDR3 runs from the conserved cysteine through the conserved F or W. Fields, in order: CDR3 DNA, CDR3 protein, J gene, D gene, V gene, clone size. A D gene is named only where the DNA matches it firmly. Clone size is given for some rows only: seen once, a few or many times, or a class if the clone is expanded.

TGCGCCAGCAGCCCACTGACAGGGGATGAAAAACTGTTTTTT | CASSPLTGDEKLFF | TRBJ1-4 | TRBD1 | TRBV5-1 | few
TGTGCCAGCAGTGGCTTTGCCTACGAGCAGTACTTC | CASSGFAYEQYF | TRBJ2-7 | NA | TRBV6-5 | NA
TGTGCCAGCTCACCACAGCGGGGTGGCACAGATACGCAGTATTTT | CASSPQRGGTDTQYF | TRBJ2-3 | TRBD2 | TRBV18 | few
TGTGCCAGCTCACTTTCGACAGGGACTAACTATGGCTACACCTTC | CASSLSTGTNYGYTF | TRBJ1-2 | TRBD1 | TRBV18 | NA
TGTGCCAGTAGTACCCCGGGACAAAGCATGGAGACCCAGTACTTC | CASSTPGQSMETQYF | TRBJ2-5 | NA | TRBV19 | NA
TGCGCCAGCAGCTTCTCAGGTAGCGGGGGCCCCTTGGATACGCAGTATTTT | CASSFSGSGGPLDTQYF | TRBJ2-3 | TRBD2 | TRBV4-1 | NA
TGTGCCAGCAGCTTAGGACGGGACAGGGTCAATGAGCAGTTCTTC | CASSLGRDRVNEQFF | TRBJ2-1 | TRBD1 | TRBV5-6 | NA
TGTGCCAGCAGGGACAGGTGGGGAACTGAAGCTTTCTTT | CASRDRWGTEAFF | TRBJ1-1 | TRBD1 | TRBV6-5 | NA
TGTGCCAGCAGCCCCGCTAGCGGGGGCGCCTACGAGCAGTACTTC | CASSPASGGAYEQYF | TRBJ2-7 | TRBD2 | TRBV7-2 | NA
TGTGCCAGCATAGGGACAGGGGAGGAGACCCAGTACTTC | CASIGTGEETQYF | TRBJ2-5 | TRBD1 | TRBV6-1 | NA
TGTGCCAGCAGCGTAGGGATCGAGGCTGCCTATGGCTACACCTTC | CASSVGIEAAYGYTF | TRBJ1-2 | NA | TRBV9 | NA
TGTGCCAGCAGCGGAGGAGGTCGGGAAAAACTGTTTTTT | CASSGGGREKLFF | TRBJ1-4 | NA | TRBV7-2 | NA
TGTGCCAGCACCTTGGAGATCTATAGCAATCAGCCCCAGCATTTT | CASTLEIYSNQPQHF | TRBJ1-5 | NA | TRBV14 | once
TGCGCCAGCGGTGAGACTAGCGGCACAGATACGCAGTATTTT | CASGETSGTDTQYF | TRBJ2-3 | TRBD2 | TRBV5-1 | NA
TGCAGCGTTGTGGGGCGTACGGGCAGAAGGAACACTGAAGCTTTCTTT | CSVVGRTGRRNTEAFF | TRBJ1-1 | NA | TRBV29-1 | NA
TGTGCCAGTAATCGGAGATCGAGAACTGAAGCTTTCTTT | CASNRRSRTEAFF | TRBJ1-1 | NA | TRBV19 | NA
TGTGCCAGCAGTACCCGCAGTCACTACGAGCAGTACTTC | CASSTRSHYEQYF | TRBJ2-7 | NA | TRBV27 | NA
TGTGCCAGCAGCCCCCCAGGGCGGGGCACTGAAGCTTTCTTT | CASSPPGRGTEAFF | TRBJ1-1 | NA | TRBV4-2 | once